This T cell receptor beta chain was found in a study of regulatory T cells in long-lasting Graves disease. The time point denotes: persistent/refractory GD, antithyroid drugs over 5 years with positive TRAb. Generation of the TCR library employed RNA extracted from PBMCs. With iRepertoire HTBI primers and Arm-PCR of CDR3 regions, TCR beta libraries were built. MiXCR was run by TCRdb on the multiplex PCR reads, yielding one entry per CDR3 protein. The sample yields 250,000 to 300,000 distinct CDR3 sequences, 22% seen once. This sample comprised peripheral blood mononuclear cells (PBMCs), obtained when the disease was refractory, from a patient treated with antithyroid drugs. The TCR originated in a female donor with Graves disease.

This chain's CDR3 is CASSSTVESGANVLTF. CDR3 bases: TGTGCCAGTAGTTCCACGGTTGAGTCTGGGGCCAACGTCCTGACTTTC. The chain couples TRBV19 to TRBJ2-6; D is unclear. The ends were cut back, 5 bases at V and 1 base at J, with 12 bases in the middle. CDR1 is LNHDA and CDR2 is SQIVND in the germline V gene (reference sequence). This CDR3 has 16 amino acids.